The entry below describes one T cell receptor beta chain. The antigen it binds to is not known. One base away there is no much larger clone; base qualities are not given. The sample belongs to a study of T cell responses to AZD1222 COVID-19 vaccine (dated by TCRdb to the early 2020s). About the investigation overall: A total of approximately 240 trial participants underwent TCR sequencing, of whom roughly 210 had received two doses of AZD1222 and about 25 had received two doses of the MenACWY control vaccine. Trial participants were enrolled into age subgroups of 18-55, 56-69 and 70-plus years, which contained approximately 150, 30 and 60 TCR-sequenced participants, respectively. Paper-wide results and their limitations: Epitopes outside the regions mutated in the B.1.351 and B.1.1.7 variants were reportedly recognized by nearly half of the unique spike-specific TCRs. The 56-69-year group was small, and its depth increase did not reach significance, likely because of low power. After two AZD1222 doses, spike-specific TCR breadth and depth were significantly higher than at day 0 and than in MenACWY recipients. Because no samples from the day 14 peak response were available, repertoires could be characterized only after the peak T cell response. Conclusions about previously exposed vaccinees are limited because only six or seven AZD1222 recipients were SARS-CoV-2 seropositive at baseline. The vaccine-associated CD4 TCRs covered the entire spike protein, and the dominant responses fell in regions 160-218 and 743-854. Most participants were white British and females outnumbered males, and the authors suggested that clonal diversity may have been underestimated.

The sample's time point label is to be understood as: about 28 days (+/-7) after the second vaccine dose. This sample's treatment or condition label indicates: meningococcal conjugate vaccine given as trial control. Samples from vaccinated people were obtained from the UK trials COV001 and COV002, which included a single-blind randomized controlled phase 2/3 trial of AZD1222 (ChAdOx1 nCoV-19) in healthy adults. For TCRbeta chain sequencing, PBMC samples from trial participants were taken at day 0 and at day 28 after the second dose. The CDR3 regions of human TCRbeta chains were analyzed by immunosequencing. Per the authors' processing: Repertoire TCRs were matched against a reference library of SARS-CoV-2-specific TCRs generated with the MIRA antigen-specificity platform. Breadth was defined as the fraction of unique TCRs that were SARS-CoV-2-associated. Depth was defined as the fraction of total T cells that were SARS-CoV-2-associated. Each spike-specific TCR was assigned to its reactive spike region and to a CD4 or CD8 class using the MIRA data. Log10-transformed breadth and depth values were compared by one-way ANOVA with Sidak's multiple comparisons tests. This immuneACCESS table, as held by TCRdb, lists in-frame sequences with V and J called but not all clones. Of the missing ones, under half trace to an unresolved V gene in checked studies; the others have no known cause. V and J calls plus clone size are reproduced from that table; the DNA served to infer D and trimming. Here the sample has roughly 200,000 clones; approximately 92% occur a single time. The top ten clonotypes cover 0.95% to 1.3% of the sample.

As encoded in the germline V gene, CDR1 is MGHRA while CDR2 is YSYEKL. After removal of 1 base from V and 0 bases from J, the junction retains 5 bases not matched to a gene. The CDR3 measures 18 amino acids from cysteine to phenylalanine. The DNA shown is the 54-base CDR3, in frame from base 1. This TCR derives from an adult who received the MenACWY meningococcal vaccine as a control. The V and J segments used are TRBV4-1 and TRBJ2-7; 14 of the junction bases match TRBD2. The specimen was peripheral blood, collected 28 days after the second dose of the MenACWY control vaccine. For the CDR3, the sequence is CASSQGTSGGLSSYEQYF. The DNA sequence is TGCGCCAGCAGCCAAGGGACTAGCGGGGGGCTAAGCTCCTACGAGCAGTACTTC.